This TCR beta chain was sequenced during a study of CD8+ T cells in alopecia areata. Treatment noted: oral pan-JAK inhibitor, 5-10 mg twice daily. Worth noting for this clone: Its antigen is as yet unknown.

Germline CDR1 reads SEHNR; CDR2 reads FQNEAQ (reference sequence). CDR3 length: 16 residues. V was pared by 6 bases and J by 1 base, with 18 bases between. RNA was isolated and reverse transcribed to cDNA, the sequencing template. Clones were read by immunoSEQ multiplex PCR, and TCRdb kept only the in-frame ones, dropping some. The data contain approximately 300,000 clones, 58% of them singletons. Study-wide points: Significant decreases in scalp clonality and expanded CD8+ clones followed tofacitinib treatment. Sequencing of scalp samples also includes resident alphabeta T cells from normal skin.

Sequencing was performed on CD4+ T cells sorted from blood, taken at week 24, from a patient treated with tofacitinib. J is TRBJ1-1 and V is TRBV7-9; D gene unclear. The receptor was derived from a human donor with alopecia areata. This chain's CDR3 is CASRPQGLVGNTEAFF. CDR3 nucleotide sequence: TGTGCCAGCAGACCCCAAGGGTTAGTGGGGAACACTGAAGCTTTCTTT. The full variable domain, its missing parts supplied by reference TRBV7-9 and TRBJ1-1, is DTGVSQNPRHKITKRGQNVTFRCDPISEHNRLYWYRQTLGQGPEFLTYFQNEAQLEKSRLLSDRFSAERPKGSFSTLEIQRTEQGDSAMYLCASRPQGLVGNTEAFFGQGTRLTVV.